This T cell receptor (beta chain) was sequenced in a study of T cells in women clearing cervical HPV infection. The overall study: Cases: HPV16-related CIN3 or worse on histology, a couple of invasive cancers. Case blood was drawn when the lesion was first found; control blood after infection became undetectable.

immunoSEQ multiplex PCR used an average of about 1.3 ug genomic DNA. TCRdb's table, derived via immunoSEQ multiplex PCR, lists solely in-frame clones and lacks some. The sample totals approximately 21,000 clones. Notes on this clone: The read falls 3 residues short of the CDR3 end, and the missing part is taken from the germline J gene.

CDR1 is KGHSH, CDR2 LQKENI, per germline. The CDR3 covers 13 residues. The trim removed 5 bases at V and 6 bases at J, leaving 6 bases unmatched. This sequence joins TRBV18 and TRBJ1-2, with TRBD1 matching over 7 bases. The clonotype comes from a woman between 18 and 70 years old with a cervical HPV16 infection that either progressed to CIN3+ or cleared (not recorded which). Sequencing used blood buffy coat. CDR3 region: CASSSDREDGYTF. CDR3 DNA (partial): TGTGCCAGCTCATCCGACAGGGAAGATGGC.